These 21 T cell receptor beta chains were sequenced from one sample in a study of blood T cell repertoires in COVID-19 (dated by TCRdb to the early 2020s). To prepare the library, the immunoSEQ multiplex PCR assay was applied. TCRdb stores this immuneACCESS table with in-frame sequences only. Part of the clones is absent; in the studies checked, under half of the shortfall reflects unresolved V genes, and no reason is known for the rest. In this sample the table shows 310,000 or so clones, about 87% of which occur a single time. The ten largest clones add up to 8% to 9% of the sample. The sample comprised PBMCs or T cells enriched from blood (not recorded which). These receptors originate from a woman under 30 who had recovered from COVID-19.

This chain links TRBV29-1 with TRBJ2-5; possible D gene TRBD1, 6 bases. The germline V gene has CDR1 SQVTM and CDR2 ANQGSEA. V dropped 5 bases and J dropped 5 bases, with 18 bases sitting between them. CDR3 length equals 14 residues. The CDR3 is CSVLGYLRGETQYF. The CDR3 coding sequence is TGCAGCGTTTTAGGCTATCTTAGGGGGGAGACCCAGTACTTC.

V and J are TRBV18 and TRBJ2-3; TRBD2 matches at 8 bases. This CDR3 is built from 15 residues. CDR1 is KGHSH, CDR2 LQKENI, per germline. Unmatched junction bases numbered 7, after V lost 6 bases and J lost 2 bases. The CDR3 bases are TGTGCCAGCTCTGACCGGGAGGGTAACACAGATACGCAGTATTTT. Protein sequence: CASSDREGNTDTQYF.

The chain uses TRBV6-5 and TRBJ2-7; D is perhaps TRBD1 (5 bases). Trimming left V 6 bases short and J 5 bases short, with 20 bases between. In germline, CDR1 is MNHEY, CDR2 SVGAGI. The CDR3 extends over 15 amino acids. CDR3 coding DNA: TGTGCCAGCAGGCCGCCTGGGGCGCTAGTCGACGAGCAGTACTTC. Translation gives CASRPPGALVDEQYF.

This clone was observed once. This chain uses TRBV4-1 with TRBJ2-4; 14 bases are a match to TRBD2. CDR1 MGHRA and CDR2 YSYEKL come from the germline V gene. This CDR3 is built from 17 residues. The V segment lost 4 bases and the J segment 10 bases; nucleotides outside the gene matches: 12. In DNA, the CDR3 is TGCGCCAGCAGCCTAAGACTAGCGGGGGGGCCTTATGAAATTCAGTACTTC. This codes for CASSLRLAGGPYEIQYF.

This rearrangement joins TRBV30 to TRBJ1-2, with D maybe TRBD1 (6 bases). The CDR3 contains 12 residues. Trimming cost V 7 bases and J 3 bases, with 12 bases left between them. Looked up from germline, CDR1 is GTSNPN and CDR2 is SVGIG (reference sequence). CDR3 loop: CASQGNDYGYTF. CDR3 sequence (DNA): TGTGCCTCACAGGGAAATGACTATGGCTACACCTTC.

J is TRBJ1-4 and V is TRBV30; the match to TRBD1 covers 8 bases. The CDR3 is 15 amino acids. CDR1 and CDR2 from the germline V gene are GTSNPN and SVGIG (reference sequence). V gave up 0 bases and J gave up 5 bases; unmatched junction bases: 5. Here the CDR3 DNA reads TGTGCCTGGAGTGTTGAGGGACAGGCGAATGAAAAACTGTTTTTT. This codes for CAWSVEGQANEKLFF.

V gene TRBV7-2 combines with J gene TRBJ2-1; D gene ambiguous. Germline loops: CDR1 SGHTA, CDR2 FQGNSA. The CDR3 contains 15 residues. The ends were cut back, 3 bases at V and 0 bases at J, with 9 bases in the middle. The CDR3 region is CASSFDSGSYNEQFF. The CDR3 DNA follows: TGTGCCAGCAGCTTCGATAGTGGCTCCTACAATGAGCAGTTCTTC.

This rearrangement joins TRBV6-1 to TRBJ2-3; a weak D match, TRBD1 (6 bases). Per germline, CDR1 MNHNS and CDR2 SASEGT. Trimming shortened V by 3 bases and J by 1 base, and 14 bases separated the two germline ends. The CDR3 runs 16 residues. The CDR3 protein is CASSERQAWGTDTQYF. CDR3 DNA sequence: TGTGCCAGCAGTGAGAGACAGGCCTGGGGCACAGATACGCAGTATTTT.

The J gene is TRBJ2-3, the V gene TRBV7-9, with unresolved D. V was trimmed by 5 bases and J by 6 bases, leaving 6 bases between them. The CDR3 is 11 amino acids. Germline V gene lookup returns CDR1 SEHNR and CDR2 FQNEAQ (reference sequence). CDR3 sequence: CASSRADTQYF. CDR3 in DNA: TGTGCCAGCAGCCGAGCGGATACGCAGTATTTT.

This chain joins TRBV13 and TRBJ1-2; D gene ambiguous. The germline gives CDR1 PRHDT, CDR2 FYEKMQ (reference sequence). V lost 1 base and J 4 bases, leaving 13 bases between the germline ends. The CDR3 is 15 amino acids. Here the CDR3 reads CASSLEGSAAYGYTF. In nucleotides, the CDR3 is TGTGCCAGCAGCTTAGAAGGTTCGGCGGCCTATGGCTACACCTTC.

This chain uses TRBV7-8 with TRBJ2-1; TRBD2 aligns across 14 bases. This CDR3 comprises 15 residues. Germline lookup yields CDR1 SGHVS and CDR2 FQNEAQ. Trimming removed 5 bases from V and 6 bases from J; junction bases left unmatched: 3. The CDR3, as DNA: TGTGCCAGCAGCGGGGGACTAGCGGGGGTCAATGAGCAGTTCTTC. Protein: CASSGGLAGVNEQFF.

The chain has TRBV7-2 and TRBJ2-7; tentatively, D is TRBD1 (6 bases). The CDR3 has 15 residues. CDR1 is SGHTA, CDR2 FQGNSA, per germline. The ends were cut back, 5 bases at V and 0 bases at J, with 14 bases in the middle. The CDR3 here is CASSPGTSNSYEQYF. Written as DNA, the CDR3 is TGTGCCAGCAGCCCCGGGACATCAAACTCCTACGAGCAGTACTTC.

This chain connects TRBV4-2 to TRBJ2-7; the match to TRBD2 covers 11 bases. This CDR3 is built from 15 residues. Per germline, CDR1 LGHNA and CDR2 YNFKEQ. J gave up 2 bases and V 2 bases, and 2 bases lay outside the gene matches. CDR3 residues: CASSQTSGSPYEQYF. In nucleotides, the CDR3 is TGTGCCAGCAGCCAAACTAGCGGGAGCCCCTACGAGCAGTACTTC.

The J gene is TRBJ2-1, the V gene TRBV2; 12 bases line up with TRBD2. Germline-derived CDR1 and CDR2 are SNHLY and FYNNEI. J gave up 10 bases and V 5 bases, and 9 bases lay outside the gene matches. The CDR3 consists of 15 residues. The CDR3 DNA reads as TGTGCCAGCAGTATTCGACTAGCGGGAGAAGGGGAGCAGTTCTTC. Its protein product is CASSIRLAGEGEQFF.

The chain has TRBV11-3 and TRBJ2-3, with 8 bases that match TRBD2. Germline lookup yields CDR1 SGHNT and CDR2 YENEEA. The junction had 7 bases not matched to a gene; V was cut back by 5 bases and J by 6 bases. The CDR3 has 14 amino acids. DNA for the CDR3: TGTGCCAGCAGCAACGGGGGGGGCTCGGATACGCAGTATTTT. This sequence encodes CASSNGGGSDTQYF.

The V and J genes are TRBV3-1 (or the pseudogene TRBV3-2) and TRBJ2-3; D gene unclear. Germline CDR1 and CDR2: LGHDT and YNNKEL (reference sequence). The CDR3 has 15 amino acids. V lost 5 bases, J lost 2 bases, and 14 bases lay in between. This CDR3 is CASSKTLTPTDTQYF. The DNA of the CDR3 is TGTGCCAGCAGCAAGACTTTGACGCCCACAGATACGCAGTATTTT.

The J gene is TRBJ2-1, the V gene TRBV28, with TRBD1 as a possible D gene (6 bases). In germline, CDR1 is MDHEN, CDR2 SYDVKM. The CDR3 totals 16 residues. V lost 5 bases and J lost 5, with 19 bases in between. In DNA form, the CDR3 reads TGTGCCAGCAGTCGAATAAAGAACAACAGGGACAATGAGCAGTTCTTC. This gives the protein CASSRIKNNRDNEQFF.

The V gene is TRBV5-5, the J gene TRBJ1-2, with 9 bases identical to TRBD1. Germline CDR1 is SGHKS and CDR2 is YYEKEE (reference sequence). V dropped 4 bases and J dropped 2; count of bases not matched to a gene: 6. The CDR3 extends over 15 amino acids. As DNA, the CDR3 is TGTGCCAGCAGCGGATGGGACAGGGTAAACTATGGCTACACCTTC. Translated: CASSGWDRVNYGYTF.

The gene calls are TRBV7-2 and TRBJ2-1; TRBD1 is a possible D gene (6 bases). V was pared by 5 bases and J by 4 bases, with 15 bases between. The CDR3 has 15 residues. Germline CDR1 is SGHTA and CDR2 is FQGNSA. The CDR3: CASSLTGFPYNEQFF. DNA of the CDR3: TGTGCCAGCAGCCTAACAGGGTTTCCATACAATGAGCAGTTCTTC.

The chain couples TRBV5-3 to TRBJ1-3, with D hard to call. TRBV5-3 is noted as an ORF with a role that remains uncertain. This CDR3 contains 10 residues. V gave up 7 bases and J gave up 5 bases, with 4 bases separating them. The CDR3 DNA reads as TGTGCCAGAGTTAGAAACACCATATATTTT. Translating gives CARVRNTIYF.

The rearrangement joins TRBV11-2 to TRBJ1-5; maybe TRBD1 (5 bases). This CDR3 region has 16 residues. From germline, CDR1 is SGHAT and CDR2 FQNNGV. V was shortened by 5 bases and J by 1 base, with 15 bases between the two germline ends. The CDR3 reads CASSPVGGRSNQPQHF. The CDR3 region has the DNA TGTGCCAGCAGCCCCGTCGGGGGTCGGAGCAATCAGCCCCAGCATTTT.